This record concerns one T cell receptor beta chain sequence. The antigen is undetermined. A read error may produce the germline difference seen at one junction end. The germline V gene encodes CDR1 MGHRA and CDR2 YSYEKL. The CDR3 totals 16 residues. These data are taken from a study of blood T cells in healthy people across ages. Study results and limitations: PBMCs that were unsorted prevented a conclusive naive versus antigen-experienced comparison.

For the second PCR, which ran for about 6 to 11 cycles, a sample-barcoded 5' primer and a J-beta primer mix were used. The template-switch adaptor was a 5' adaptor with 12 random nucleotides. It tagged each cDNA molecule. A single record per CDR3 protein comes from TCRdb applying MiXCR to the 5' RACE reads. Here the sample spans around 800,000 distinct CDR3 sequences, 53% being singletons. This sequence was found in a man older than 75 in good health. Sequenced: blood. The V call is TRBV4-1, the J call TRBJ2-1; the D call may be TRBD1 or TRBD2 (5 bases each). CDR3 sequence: CANSQEGLTAGNEQFF. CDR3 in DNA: TGCGCCAACAGCCAAGAGGGGTTGACCGCCGGCAATGAGCAGTTCTTC.